This T cell receptor beta chain was retrieved from a study of blood T cells in healthy people across ages. This clonotype was found a few times. The antigen is undetermined. The germline CDR1 and CDR2 sequences are GTSNPN and SVGIG (reference sequence). The ends were cut back, 3 bases at V and 3 bases at J, with 3 bases in the middle. The CDR3 extends over 12 amino acids. For the second PCR, which ran for about 7 to 12 cycles, a sample-barcoded 5' primer and a J-beta primer mix were used. TCRdb passed the 5' RACE reads through MiXCR, listing each CDR3 protein once. This table has hundreds of thousands of distinct CDR3 sequences, more than 45% appearing once. Whole-study results and caveats: Lack of knowledge of donor CMV status possibly confounded expanded clonotype changes. Correlation between TCR beta diversity and naive T cell percentage was strong.

The gene calls are TRBV30 and TRBJ2-6; no reliable D call. This clonotype was obtained from a young man in good health. The specimen sequenced was blood. CDR3 loop: CAWRVGANVLTF. In DNA, the CDR3 is TGTGCCTGGAGGGTTGGGGCCAACGTCCTGACTTTC.